The source of this T cell receptor (beta chain) is a study of T cells after yellow fever vaccination. For TCR, cDNA came from 5'RACE template switching, which added a universal primer site and UMIs. TCRdb redid the calling of the 5' RACE reads with MiXCR, one entry per CDR3 protein. The repertoire holds approximately 330,000 distinct CDR3 sequences, with roughly an eighth as singletons. The source was CD4+ T cells sorted from PBMCs, collected 15 days after the yellow fever booster vaccination. The TCR comes from a man in his late teens or twenties who received the YFV17D yellow fever vaccine.

The CDR3 bases are TGTGCCACCAGCAGCCAGACTAGTATATTGGACAGGAACAATCAGCCCCAGCATTTT. Protein product: CATSSQTSILDRNNQPQHF. The V call is TRBV15, the J call TRBJ1-5, with TRBD1 identical over 7 bases. The CDR3 has 19 residues. Germline V gene lookup returns CDR1 LNHNV and CDR2 YYDKDF (reference sequence). Trimming cost V 3 bases and J 3 bases; bases outside gene matches: 17.